The sequence of this T cell receptor beta chain was determined in a study of Tregs in tolerant kidney transplant recipients. Study-level information: Recipients received nonmyeloablative bone marrow transplants from related graft donors, with transient mixed chimerism.

CDR1 and CDR2 from the germline V gene are GTSNPN and SVGIG (reference sequence). CDR3 size: 17 residues. V dropped 0 bases and J dropped 2; count of bases not matched to a gene: 4. General study findings and limits: The most relevant donor-specific Treg TCRbeta repertoire apparently came from expansion with activated donor B cells.

Regarding this clone: Its target is not known. The CDR3 end lies 3 residues beyond the end of the read and is filled in from the germline J gene.

Some clones are missing from TCRdb's copy, which holds only in-frame ones; the method was immunoSEQ multiplex PCR. In total, the table holds tens of thousands of clones. The V and J genes are TRBV30 and TRBJ2-1; 13 bases match TRBD2. The sequence was obtained from a human donor who received a combined kidney and bone marrow transplant. The sequencing used CD4+ T cells from blood, collected before the transplant. This chain's CDR3 is CAWSVTSGRGPYNEQFF. The CDR3 bases that were read are TGTGCCTGGAGTGTAACTAGCGGGAGGGGACCCTACAATGAG.